One sample yielded the 19 T cell receptor beta chains listed below, sequenced in a study of PD-L1 blockade in urothelial cancer (dated by TCRdb to about 2017). The receptor library was made with the immunoSEQ multiplex PCR assay. This immuneACCESS table, as held by TCRdb, lists in-frame sequences with V and J called but not all clones. Of the missing ones, under half trace to an unresolved V gene in checked studies; the others have no known cause. The sample profile shows roughly 100,000 clones; around 82% of them were found once. The top ten hold roughly 2.3% of the sample. Sequenced material: PBMCs, taken around atezolizumab (anti-PD-L1) treatment. These receptors all stem from a middle-aged man with urothelial cancer.

This clone was seen only a few times. The V gene is TRBV7-2, the J gene TRBJ2-3; TRBD1 might be the D (5 bases). Germline V CDR1 and CDR2: SGHTA, FQGNSA. The CDR3 covers 14 residues. Trimming left V 2 bases short and J 8 bases short, with 14 bases between. The CDR3, as DNA: TGTGCCAGCAGCTTAAGCAGGCCGCAGGGTACGCAGTATTTT. Its translation: CASSLSRPQGTQYF.

V is TRBV18 and J is TRBJ1-3, with 7 nucleotides matching TRBD1. Germline CDR1 is KGHSH and CDR2 is LQKENI. With 3 bases clipped from V and 7 bases from J, the junction kept 9 bases outside the gene matches. The CDR3 spans 15 residues. The CDR3 sequence is CASSPADRQGNTIYF. CDR3 nucleotides: TGTGCCAGCTCACCGGCGGACAGGCAGGGGAACACCATATATTTT. Full variable domain (remainder filled in from reference TRBV18 and TRBJ1-3): NAGVMQNPRHLVRRRGQEARLRCSPMKGHSHVYWYRQLPEEGLKFMVYLQKENIIDESGMPKERFSAEFPKEGPSILRIQQVVRGDSAAYFCASSPADRQGNTIYFGEGSWLTVV.

This chain uses TRBV18 with TRBJ2-1, with unresolved D. Germline CDR1 and CDR2: KGHSH and LQKENI. This CDR3 region has 13 residues. The ends were cut back, 5 bases at V and 10 bases at J, with 15 bases in the middle. CDR3 DNA sequence: TGTGCCAGCTCAGCAAAGGCTGCGGCCGAGCAGTTCTTC. Residues: CASSAKAAAEQFF.

This chain connects TRBV5-6 to TRBJ1-6; D is ambiguous. This CDR3 comprises 13 residues. V was pared by 2 bases and J by 7 bases, with 7 bases between. The germline V gene has CDR1 SGHDT and CDR2 YYEEEE. The CDR3 loop reads CASSLRLNSPLHF. DNA of the CDR3: TGTGCCAGCAGCTTACGACTCAATTCACCCCTCCACTTT.

The chain uses TRBV7-2 and TRBJ2-2, with D tentatively TRBD2 (6 bases). V was trimmed by 5 bases and J by 5 bases, leaving 15 bases between them. Germline V gene data show CDR1 as SGHTA and CDR2 as FQGNSA. The CDR3 runs to 15 residues. DNA for the CDR3: TGTGCCAGCAGCGAGGACTATTTCGGAACCGGGGAGCTGTTTTTT. It translates to CASSEDYFGTGELFF.

The sample holds one count of this clone. The chain combines TRBV6-6 with TRBJ2-1; D is ambiguous. CDR3 size: 16 residues. Germline assignment: CDR1 MNHNY and CDR2 SVGAGI (reference sequence). The V and J ends lost 2 bases and 0 bases respectively, with 11 bases between them. CDR3 amino acids: CASSYGRLSSYNEQFF. The CDR3 DNA reads TGTGCCAGCAGTTACGGCAGGCTGAGCTCCTACAATGAGCAGTTCTTC.

V usage is TRBV5-5 and J usage is TRBJ1-1, with a tentative D call TRBD1 (6 bases). Germline assignment: CDR1 SGHKS and CDR2 YYEKEE (reference sequence). V was cut by 0 bases and J by 6 bases, with 9 bases left in between. The CDR3 covers 13 residues. The chain's CDR3 is CASSLAGASEAFF. Here the CDR3 DNA reads TGTGCCAGCAGCTTGGCAGGGGCCTCTGAAGCTTTCTTT.

The V call is TRBV27, the J call TRBJ2-1; 8 bases map to TRBD2. Germline CDR1 MNHEY, CDR2 SMNVEV (reference sequence). The V and J ends lost 5 bases and 8 bases, in that order; junction bases with no gene match: 11. The CDR3 is made up of 15 amino acids. CDR3 nucleotide sequence: TGTGCCAGCAGTCCACGGACTAGCTCCGTCTATGAGCAGTTCTTC. Its protein product is CASSPRTSSVYEQFF.

On this clone: The junction departs from germline at one end; a sequencing error may be responsible. The rearrangement uses TRBV29-1 and TRBJ1-2; D may be TRBD1 (6 bases). The CDR3 totals 13 residues. Germline V gene sequence: CDR1 SQVTM, CDR2 ANQGSEA. The DNA of the CDR3 is TGCAGCGTTGATAAGACAGGAAACTATGGCTGCACCTTC. Protein product: CSVDKTGNYGCTF.

V and J are TRBV7-2 and TRBJ2-3; 8 bases fit TRBD2. The germline V gene encodes CDR1 SGHTA and CDR2 FQGNSA. Losses at the gene ends were 1 base for V and 4 bases for J; bases not matched to a gene: 4. The CDR3 is 15 residues long. This CDR3 is CASSLGREDADTQYF. CDR3 sequence (DNA): TGTGCCAGCAGCTTAGGGCGGGAGGACGCAGATACGCAGTATTTT. Using reference TRBV7-2 and TRBJ2-3 for the parts outside the CDR3, the full variable domain is GAGVSQSPSNKVTEKGKDVELRCDPISGHTALYWYRQSLGQGLEFLIYFQGNSAPDKSGLPSDRFSAERTGGSVSTLTIQRTQQEDSAVYLCASSLGREDADTQYFGPGTRLTVL.

This chain links TRBV19 with TRBJ2-3; 9 bases are a match to TRBD1. This CDR3 contains 14 residues. Germline V CDR1 and CDR2: LNHDA, SQIVND (reference sequence). The trim removed 5 bases at V and 5 bases at J, leaving 5 bases unmatched. The CDR3 sequence is CASSRGQGLDTQYF. The CDR3 nucleotides are TGTGCCAGTAGTCGGGGACAGGGATTAGATACGCAGTATTTT.

The sample holds a few counts of this clone. The V gene is TRBV19, the J gene TRBJ1-5; 8 nucleotides agree with TRBD1. The CDR3 is 15 residues long. Trimming removed 8 bases from V and 3 bases from J; junction bases left unmatched: 9. Germline CDR1 reads LNHDA; CDR2 reads SQIVND (reference sequence). Here the CDR3 reads CASEWSGQVNQPQHF. For the CDR3, the DNA is TGTGCCAGTGAGTGGTCGGGACAGGTCAATCAGCCCCAGCATTTT.

V and J are TRBV4-2 and TRBJ2-5; 15 bases agree with TRBD2. Trimming at V came to 4 bases and at J to 2 bases, leaving 8 bases not matched to a gene. There are 18 residues in the CDR3. Germline assignment: CDR1 LGHNA and CDR2 YNFKEQ. The CDR3 region is CASSPGLAGGLGQETQYF. The DNA for the CDR3 is TGTGCCAGCAGCCCAGGACTAGCGGGAGGGCTCGGGCAAGAGACCCAGTACTTC.

This clone has a handful of counts. The chain employs TRBV6-5 and TRBJ2-7, with a tentative D call TRBD2 (6 bases). The CDR3 is 16 residues long. Trimming removed 2 bases at V and 6 bases at J, with 20 bases between. Germline V lookup: CDR1 MNHEY, CDR2 SVGAGI. The CDR3 sequence: CASSYVGAGRRGEQYF. DNA for the CDR3: TGTGCCAGCAGTTACGTCGGGGCGGGAAGGAGGGGCGAGCAGTACTTC.

This clone was seen a few times. The rearrangement links TRBV19 to TRBJ1-2; tentative D call: TRBD1 (5 bases). V lost 5 bases and J lost 4, with 11 bases in between. Germline values: CDR1 LNHDA, CDR2 SQIVND (reference sequence). This CDR3 is 13 amino acids long. The CDR3, as DNA: TGTGCCAGTAGTGGGGGGGAGCGCTATGGCTACACCTTC. This codes for CASSGGERYGYTF. Based on the CDR3 plus reference TRBV19 and TRBJ1-2, the full variable domain is DGGITQSPKYLFRKEGQNVTLSCEQNLNHDAMYWYRQDPGQGLRLIYYSQIVNDFQKGDIAEGYSVSREKKESFPLTVTSAQKNPTAFYLCASSGGERYGYTFGSGTRLTVV.

The V and J genes are TRBV10-3 and TRBJ2-7; TRBD1 agrees at 8 bases. The CDR3 runs to 14 residues. The junction had 2 bases not matched to a gene; V was cut back by 4 bases and J by 0 bases. Per the germline V gene, CDR1 is ENHRY and CDR2 is SYGVKD. Written as DNA, the CDR3 is TGTGCCATCAGTGGACAGGGGAACTCCTACGAGCAGTACTTC. It encodes CAISGQGNSYEQYF.

The V call is TRBV6-1, the J call TRBJ1-5, with a possible D match to TRBD1 (5 bases). Deletions cut 3 bases from V and 3 bases from J, with 12 bases between. This CDR3 region has 15 residues. Germline assignment: CDR1 MNHNS and CDR2 SASEGT. The CDR3 DNA follows: TGTGCCAGCAGTGACTTCTTCAGGGTCAATCAGCCCCAGCATTTT. It is translated as CASSDFFRVNQPQHF.

The J gene is TRBJ2-3, the V gene TRBV5-4, with 8 bases matching TRBD2. Germline lookup yields CDR1 SGHNT and CDR2 YYREEE (reference sequence). CDR3 length: 17 residues. J gave up 1 base and V 0 bases, and 7 bases lay outside the gene matches. CDR3 nucleotides: TGTGCCAGCAGCTTGGCCTGGCTAGCGGGCGGCACAGATACGCAGTATTTT. Translating it yields CASSLAWLAGGTDTQYF.

V is TRBV28 and J is TRBJ2-5; D is uncertain. CDR3 size: 11 residues. V lost 7 bases to trimming and J lost 4 bases, with 7 bases between them. Germline-derived CDR1 and CDR2 are MDHEN and SYDVKM. The CDR3 spells CASTPGETQYF. In nucleotides, the CDR3 is TGTGCCAGCACCCCGGGAGAGACCCAGTACTTC.